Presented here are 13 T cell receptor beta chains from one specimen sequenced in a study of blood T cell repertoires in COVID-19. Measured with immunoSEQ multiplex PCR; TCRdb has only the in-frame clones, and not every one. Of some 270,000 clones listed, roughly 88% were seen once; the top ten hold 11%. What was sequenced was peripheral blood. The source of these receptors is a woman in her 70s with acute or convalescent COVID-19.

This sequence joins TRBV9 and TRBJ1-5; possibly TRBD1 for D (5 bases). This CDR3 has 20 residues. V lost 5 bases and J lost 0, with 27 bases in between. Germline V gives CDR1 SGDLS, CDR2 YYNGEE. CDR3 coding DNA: TGTGCCAGCAGGCTCCTAGGAGCAGGACAACATCACTTTAGCAATCAGCCCCAGCATTTT. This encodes CASRLLGAGQHHFSNQPQHF.

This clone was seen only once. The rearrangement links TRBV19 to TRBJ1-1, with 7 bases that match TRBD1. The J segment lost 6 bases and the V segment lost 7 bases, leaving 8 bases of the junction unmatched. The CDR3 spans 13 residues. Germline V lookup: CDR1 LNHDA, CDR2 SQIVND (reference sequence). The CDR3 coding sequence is TGTGCCAGTACCCAAACAGGGGCCCCTGAAGCTTTCTTT. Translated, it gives CASTQTGAPEAFF.

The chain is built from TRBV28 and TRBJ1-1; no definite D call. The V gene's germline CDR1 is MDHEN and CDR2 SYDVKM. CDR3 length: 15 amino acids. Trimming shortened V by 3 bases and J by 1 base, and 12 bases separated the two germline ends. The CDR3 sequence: CASSFEWARNTEAFF. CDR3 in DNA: TGTGCCAGCAGTTTTGAGTGGGCCAGGAACACTGAAGCTTTCTTT.

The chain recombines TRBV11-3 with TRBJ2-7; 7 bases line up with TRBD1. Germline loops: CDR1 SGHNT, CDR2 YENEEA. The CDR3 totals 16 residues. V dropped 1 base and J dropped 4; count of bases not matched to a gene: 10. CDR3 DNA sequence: TGTGCCAGCAGCTTAGTACAGGGACAGTGGCAGTACGAGCAGTACTTC. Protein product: CASSLVQGQWQYEQYF.

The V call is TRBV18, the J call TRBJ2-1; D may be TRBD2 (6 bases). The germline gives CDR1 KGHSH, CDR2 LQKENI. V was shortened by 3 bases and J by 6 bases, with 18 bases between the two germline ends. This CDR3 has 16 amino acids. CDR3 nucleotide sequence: TGTGCCAGCTCACCCGGGGGTCGCCGAAGATTCAATGAGCAGTTCTTC. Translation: CASSPGGRRRFNEQFF. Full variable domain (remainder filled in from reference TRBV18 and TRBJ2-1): NAGVMQNPRHLVRRRGQEARLRCSPMKGHSHVYWYRQLPEEGLKFMVYLQKENIIDESGMPKERFSAEFPKEGPSILRIQQVVRGDSAAYFCASSPGGRRRFNEQFFGPGTRLTVL.

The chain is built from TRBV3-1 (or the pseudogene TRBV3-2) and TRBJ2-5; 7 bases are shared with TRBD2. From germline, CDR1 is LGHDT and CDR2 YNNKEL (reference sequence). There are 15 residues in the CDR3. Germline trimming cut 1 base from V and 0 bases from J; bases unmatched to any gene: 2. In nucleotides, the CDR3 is TGTGCCAGCAGCCAAGGACGGGGGGACCAAGAGACCCAGTACTTC. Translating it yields CASSQGRGDQETQYF.

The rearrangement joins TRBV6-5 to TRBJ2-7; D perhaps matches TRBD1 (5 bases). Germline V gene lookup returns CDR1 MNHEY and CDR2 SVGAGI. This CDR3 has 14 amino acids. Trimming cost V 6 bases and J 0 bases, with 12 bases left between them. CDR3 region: CASRSTVNSYEQYF. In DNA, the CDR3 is TGTGCCAGCAGATCGACAGTGAACTCCTACGAGCAGTACTTC.

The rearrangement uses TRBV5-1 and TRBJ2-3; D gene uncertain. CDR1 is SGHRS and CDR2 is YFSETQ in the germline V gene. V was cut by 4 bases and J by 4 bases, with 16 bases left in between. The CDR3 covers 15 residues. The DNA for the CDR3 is TGCGCCAGCAGCCGGGTTCTTCAAACGGCAGATACGCAGTATTTT. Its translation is CASSRVLQTADTQYF.

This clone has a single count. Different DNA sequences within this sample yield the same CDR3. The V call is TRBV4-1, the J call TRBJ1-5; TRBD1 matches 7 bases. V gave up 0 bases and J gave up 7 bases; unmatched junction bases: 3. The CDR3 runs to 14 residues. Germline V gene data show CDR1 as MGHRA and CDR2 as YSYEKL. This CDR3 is CASSQDRGKQPQHF. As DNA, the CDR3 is TGCGCCAGCAGCCAAGACAGGGGGAAGCAGCCCCAGCATTTT.

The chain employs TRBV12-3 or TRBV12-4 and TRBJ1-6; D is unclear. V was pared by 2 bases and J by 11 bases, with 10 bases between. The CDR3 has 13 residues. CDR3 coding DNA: TGTGCCAGCAGTTTACGCGGCCGTACACCCCTCCACTTT. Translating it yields CASSLRGRTPLHF.

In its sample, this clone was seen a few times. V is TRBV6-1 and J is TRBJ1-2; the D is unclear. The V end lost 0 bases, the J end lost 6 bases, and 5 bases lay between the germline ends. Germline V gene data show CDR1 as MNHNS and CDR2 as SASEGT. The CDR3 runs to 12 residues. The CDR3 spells CASSEALNGYTF. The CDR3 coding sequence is TGTGCCAGCAGTGAAGCGCTAAATGGCTACACCTTC.

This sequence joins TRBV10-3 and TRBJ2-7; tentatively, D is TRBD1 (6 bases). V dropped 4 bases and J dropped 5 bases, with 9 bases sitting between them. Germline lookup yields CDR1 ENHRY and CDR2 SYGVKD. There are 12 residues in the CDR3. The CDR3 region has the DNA TGTGCCATCAGTGGGTCAGGGGACGAGCAGTACTTC. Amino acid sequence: CAISGSGDEQYF.

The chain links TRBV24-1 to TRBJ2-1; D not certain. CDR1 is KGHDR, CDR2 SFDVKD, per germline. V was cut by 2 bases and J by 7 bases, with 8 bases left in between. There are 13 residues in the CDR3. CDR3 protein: CATSDSYGNEQFF. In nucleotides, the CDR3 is TGTGCCACCAGTGATTCCTACGGGAATGAGCAGTTCTTC.